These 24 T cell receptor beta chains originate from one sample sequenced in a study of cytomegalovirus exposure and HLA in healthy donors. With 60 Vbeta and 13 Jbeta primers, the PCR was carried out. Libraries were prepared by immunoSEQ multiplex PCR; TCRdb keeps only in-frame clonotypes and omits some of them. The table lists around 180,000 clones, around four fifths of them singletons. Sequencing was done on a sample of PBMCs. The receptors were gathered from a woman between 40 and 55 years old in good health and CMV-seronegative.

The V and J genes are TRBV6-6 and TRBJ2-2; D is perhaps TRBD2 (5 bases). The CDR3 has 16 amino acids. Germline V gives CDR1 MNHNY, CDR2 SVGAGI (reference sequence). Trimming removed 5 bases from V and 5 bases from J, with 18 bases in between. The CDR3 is CASSLGGGPGTGELFF. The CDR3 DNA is TGTGCCAGCAGTCTCGGAGGAGGCCCGGGGACCGGGGAGCTGTTTTTT.

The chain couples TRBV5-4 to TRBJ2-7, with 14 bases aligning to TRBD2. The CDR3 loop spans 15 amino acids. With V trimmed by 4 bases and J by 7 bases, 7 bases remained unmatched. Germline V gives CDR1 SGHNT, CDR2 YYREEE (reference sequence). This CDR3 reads CASSHGTSGSKEQYF. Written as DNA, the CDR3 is TGTGCCAGCAGCCACGGGACTAGCGGGAGTAAAGAGCAGTACTTC.

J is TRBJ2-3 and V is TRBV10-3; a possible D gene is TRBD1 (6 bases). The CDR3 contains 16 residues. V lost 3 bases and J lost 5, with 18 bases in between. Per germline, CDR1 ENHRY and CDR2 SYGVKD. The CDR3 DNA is TGTGCCATCAGTGAAAATCTTCGCAGGGGAGAAGATACGCAGTATTTT. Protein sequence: CAISENLRRGEDTQYF.

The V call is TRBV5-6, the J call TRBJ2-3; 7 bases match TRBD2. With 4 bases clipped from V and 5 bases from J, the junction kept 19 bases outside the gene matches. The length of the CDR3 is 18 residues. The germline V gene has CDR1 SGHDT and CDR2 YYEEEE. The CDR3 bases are TGTGCCAGCAGCGCCCGGCGGCTGCTAGCGGTCCTTGTAGATACGCAGTATTTT. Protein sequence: CASSARRLLAVLVDTQYF.

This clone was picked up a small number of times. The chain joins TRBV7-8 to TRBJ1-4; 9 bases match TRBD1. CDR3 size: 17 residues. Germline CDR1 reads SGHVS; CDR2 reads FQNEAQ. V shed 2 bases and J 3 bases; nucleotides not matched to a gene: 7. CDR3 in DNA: TGTGCCAGCAGCTTACCGGGACAGGGAAAAGCTAATGAAAAACTGTTTTTT. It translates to CASSLPGQGKANEKLFF.

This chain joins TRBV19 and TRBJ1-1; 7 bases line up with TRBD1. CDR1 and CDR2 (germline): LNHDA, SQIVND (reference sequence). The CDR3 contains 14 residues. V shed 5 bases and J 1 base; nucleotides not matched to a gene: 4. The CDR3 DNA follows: TGTGCCAGTAGTCCGGGACAGCAGAACACTGAAGCTTTCTTT. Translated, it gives CASSPGQQNTEAFF.

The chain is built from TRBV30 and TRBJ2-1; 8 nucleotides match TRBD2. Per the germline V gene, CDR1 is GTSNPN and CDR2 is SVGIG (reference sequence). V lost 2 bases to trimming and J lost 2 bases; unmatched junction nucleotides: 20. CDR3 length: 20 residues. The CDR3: CAWSNYDSGTRVFTYNEQFF. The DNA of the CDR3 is TGTGCCTGGAGTAACTATGATAGCGGGACCCGCGTCTTTACCTACAATGAGCAGTTCTTC.

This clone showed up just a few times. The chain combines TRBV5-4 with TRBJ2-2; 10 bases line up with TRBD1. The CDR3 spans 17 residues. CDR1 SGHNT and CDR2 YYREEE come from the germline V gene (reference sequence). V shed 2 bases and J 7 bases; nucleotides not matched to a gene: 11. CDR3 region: CASSLNPGTGANGELFF. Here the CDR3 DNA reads TGTGCCAGCAGCTTAAACCCAGGGACAGGGGCGAACGGGGAGCTGTTTTTT.

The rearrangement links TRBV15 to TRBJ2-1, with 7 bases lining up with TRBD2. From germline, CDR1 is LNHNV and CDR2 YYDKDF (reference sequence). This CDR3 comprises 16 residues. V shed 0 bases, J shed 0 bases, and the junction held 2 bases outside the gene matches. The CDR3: CATSRDLAASYNEQFF. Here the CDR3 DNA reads TGTGCCACCAGCAGAGATCTAGCGGCCTCCTACAATGAGCAGTTCTTC.

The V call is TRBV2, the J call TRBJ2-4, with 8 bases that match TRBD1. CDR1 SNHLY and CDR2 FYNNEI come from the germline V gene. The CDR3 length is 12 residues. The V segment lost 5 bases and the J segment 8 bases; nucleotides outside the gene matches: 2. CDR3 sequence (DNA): TGTGCCAGCAGTAACAGGGGGGACATTCAGTACTTC. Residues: CASSNRGDIQYF.

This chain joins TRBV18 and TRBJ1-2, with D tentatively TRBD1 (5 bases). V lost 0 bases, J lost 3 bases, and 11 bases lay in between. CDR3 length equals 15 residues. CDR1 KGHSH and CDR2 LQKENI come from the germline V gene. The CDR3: CASSPPAGWDYGYTF. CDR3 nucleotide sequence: TGTGCCAGCTCACCACCGGCAGGGTGGGACTATGGCTACACCTTC.

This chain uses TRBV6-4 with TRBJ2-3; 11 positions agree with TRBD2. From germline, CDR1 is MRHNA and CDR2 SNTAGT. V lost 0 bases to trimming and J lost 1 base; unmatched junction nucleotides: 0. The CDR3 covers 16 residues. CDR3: CASSDSSGGGTDTQYF. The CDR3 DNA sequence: TGTGCCAGCAGTGACTCTAGCGGGGGGGGCACAGATACGCAGTATTTT.

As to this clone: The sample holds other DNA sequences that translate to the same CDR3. CDR3 coding DNA: TGTGCCATCAGCCCCCAAGGGGTTGGTGGTGGCACTGAAGCTTTCTTT. It specifies CAISPQGVGGGTEAFF. The J gene is TRBJ1-1, the V gene TRBV10-3; the D gene is possibly TRBD1 (5 bases). V was pared by 6 bases and J by 4 bases, with 21 bases between. Per the germline V gene, CDR1 is ENHRY and CDR2 is SYGVKD. The CDR3 length is 16 residues.

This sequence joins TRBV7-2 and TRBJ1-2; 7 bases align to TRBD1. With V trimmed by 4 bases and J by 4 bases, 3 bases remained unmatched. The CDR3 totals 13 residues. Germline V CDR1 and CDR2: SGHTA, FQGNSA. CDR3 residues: CASSSRQGYGYTF. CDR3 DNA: TGTGCCAGCAGCTCTCGACAGGGCTATGGCTACACCTTC.

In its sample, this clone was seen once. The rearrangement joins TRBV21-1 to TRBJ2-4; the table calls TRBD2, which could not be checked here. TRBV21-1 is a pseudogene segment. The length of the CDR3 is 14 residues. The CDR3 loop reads CASSKCGTGNIQYF. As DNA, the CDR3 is TGTGCCAGCAGCAAATGCGGGACGGGAAACATTCAGTACTTC.

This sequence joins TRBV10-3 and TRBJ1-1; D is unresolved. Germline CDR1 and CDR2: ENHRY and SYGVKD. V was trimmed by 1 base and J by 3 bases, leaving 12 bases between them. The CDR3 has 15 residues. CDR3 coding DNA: TGTGCCATCAGTGAGTATAGGACCGGGGACACTGAAGCTTTCTTT. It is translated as CAISEYRTGDTEAFF.

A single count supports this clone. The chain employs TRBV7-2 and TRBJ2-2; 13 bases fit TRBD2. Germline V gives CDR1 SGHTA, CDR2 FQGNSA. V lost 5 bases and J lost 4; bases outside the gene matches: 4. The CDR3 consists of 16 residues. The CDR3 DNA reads TGTGCCAGCAGCCCGACTAGCGGGAGGACCACCGGGGAGCTGTTTTTT. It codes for CASSPTSGRTTGELFF.

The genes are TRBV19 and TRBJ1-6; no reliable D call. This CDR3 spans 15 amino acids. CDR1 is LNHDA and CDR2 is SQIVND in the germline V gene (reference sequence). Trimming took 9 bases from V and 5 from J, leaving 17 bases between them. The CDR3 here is CASTPSPRDNSPLHF. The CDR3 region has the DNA TGTGCCAGCACGCCCTCCCCACGAGATAATTCACCCCTCCACTTT.

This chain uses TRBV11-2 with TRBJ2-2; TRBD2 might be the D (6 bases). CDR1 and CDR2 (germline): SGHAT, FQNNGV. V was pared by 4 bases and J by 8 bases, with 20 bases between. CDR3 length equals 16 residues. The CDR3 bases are TGTGCCAGCAGCTCCCTTTGGACTAAGGGGAAGGGGGAGCTGTTTTTT. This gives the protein CASSSLWTKGKGELFF.

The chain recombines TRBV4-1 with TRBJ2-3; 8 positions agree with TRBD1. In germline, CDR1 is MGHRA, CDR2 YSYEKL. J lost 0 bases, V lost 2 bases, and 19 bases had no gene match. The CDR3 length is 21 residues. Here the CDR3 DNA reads TGCGCCAGCAGCCAAAGGGATGGGCAGGGGGCTGCGAGCGTCAGCACAGATACGCAGTATTTT. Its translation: CASSQRDGQGAASVSTDTQYF.

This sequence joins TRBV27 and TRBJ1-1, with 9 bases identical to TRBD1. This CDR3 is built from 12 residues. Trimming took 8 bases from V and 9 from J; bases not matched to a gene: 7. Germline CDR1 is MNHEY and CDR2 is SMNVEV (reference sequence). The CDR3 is CASWLTGGKAFF. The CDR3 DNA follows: TGTGCCAGCTGGCTGACAGGGGGTAAAGCTTTCTTT.

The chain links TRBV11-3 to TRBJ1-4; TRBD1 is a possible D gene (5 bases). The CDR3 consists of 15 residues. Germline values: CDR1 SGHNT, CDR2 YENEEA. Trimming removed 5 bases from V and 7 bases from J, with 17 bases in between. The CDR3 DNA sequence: TGTGCCAGCAGCCCCGGCGGGAGGGGCCTTGAAAAACTGTTTTTT. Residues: CASSPGGRGLEKLFF.

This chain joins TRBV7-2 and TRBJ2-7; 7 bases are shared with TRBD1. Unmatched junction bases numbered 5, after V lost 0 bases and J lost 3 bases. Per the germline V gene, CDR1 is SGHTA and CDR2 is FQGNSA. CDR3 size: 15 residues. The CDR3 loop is CASSLAGQPVYEQYF. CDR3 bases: TGTGCCAGCAGCTTAGCGGGACAGCCTGTCTACGAGCAGTACTTC.

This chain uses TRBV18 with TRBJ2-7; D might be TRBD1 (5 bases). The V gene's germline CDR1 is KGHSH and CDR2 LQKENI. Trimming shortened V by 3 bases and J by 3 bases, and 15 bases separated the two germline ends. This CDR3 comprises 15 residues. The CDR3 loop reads CASSPTVHNIYEQYF. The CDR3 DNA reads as TGTGCCAGCTCACCGACAGTCCACAATATCTACGAGCAGTACTTC.